This T cell receptor beta chain is drawn from a study of blood T cell repertoires in COVID-19 (dated by TCRdb to about 2020). Regarding the research as a whole: Samples covering the acute and convalescent phases of COVID-19 were provided by collaborators in the United States, Italy and Spain. The dataset comprised deeply sampled blood TCRbeta repertoires from subjects exposed to, actively infected with, or recovered from COVID-19. Where available, HLA class I and class II types were obtained from metadata supplied by the sample provider rather than from assay-based typing. The material from the prospective study consisted of cDNA or gDNA derived from T cells, B-cell-depleted T cells, or PBMCs. Sample metadata almost always included a de-identified subject ID, COVID-19 status, age in years and sex. The samples were drawn from the first 160 participants of the ongoing ImmuneRACE study and from some 1,300 subjects provided by 6 global collaborators. A freely available public database, intended as a resource for researchers studying the immune response to SARS-CoV-2, is where the repertoires were released.

Germline trimming: 8 bases from V, 5 bases from J; junction bases outside gene matches: 9. CDR1 and CDR2 are drawn from the germline V gene (reference sequence): LNHNV, YYDKDF. From the cysteine through the phenylalanine, the CDR3 covers 14 amino acids. Only CDR3 DNA remains: 42 bases, in frame from the first base. In Seattle, one collaborating source enrolled patients while the infection was active and tracked those patients longitudinally over the course of disease. Each collaborating institution followed its own protocols to collect whole blood in K2EDTA tubes. For TCRbeta analysis, collaborators shipped samples as frozen whole blood, isolated PBMCs, or DNA extracted from either of those sample types. On this clone itself: No cognate antigen has been identified for it. Base quality data are lacking; no much larger clone is found one base away.

General study outcomes and caveats: Clinical and demographic metadata were provided uncurated, with the amount varying by source and participant.

TCRbeta CDR3 regions were amplified from genomic DNA using the immunoSEQ Assay, a bias-controlled multiplex PCR. In the original analysis: The number of nucleated cells in each sample was estimated from the amplification of reference gene primers within the assay. To quantify the absolute abundance of each unique TCRbeta CDR3 rearrangement, sequence reads were collapsed and filtered. For each sample, productive Simpson clonality was calculated by taking the square root of Simpson's diversity index across productive rearrangements. TCRdb provides this immuneACCESS table in a form limited to in-frame rearrangements. Some clones are lacking; in checked studies, under half of them reflect an unresolved V gene, and why the rest are absent is not known. The D gene and trimming were derived from the DNA, and the V and J assignments and clone size from that table. This sample is represented by around 260,000 clones; around 82% of them were singletons. The ten largest clones add up to about 15% of the sample.

Recombination joined TRBV15 with TRBJ1-5, with 7 bases in between that match TRBD1. Sequenced sample: peripheral blood. The sequence was obtained from a person aged 70 to 85 with COVID-19, enrolled during active disease. CDR3 region: CATSPGGLYQPQHF. The DNA sequence is given as TGTGCCACCTCCCCAGGGGGTCTCTATCAGCCCCAGCATTTT.